What follows are 22 T cell receptor beta chains derived from one specimen sequenced in a study of vaccination effects on CD4 cells after COVID-19. Following an approximately 11-day culture, CD4+ T cells were purified. Using immunoSEQ multiplex PCR, the repertoire was profiled, and TCRdb retains in-frame clones only, with some absent. The table has some 36,000 clones, 65% to 70% seen once. No antigen has been identified for these receptors. Material: CD4+ T cells from PBMCs cultured without peptide, obtained before COVID-19 vaccination. The receptors derive from a human donor who received a COVID-19 vaccine.

This chain joins TRBV6-5 and TRBJ2-7; 11 bases are shared with TRBD2. Germline CDR1 MNHEY, CDR2 SVGAGI. The length of the CDR3 is 13 residues. The trim removed 7 bases at V and 6 bases at J, leaving 5 bases unmatched. The DNA of the CDR3 is TGTGCCAGCACTAGCGGGGGGAGGTCCGAGCAGTACTTC. This translates into CASTSGGRSEQYF.

The chain recombines TRBV29-1 with TRBJ1-2; 10 nucleotides agree with TRBD1. With 7 bases clipped from V and 2 bases from J, the junction kept 7 bases outside the gene matches. This CDR3 is 14 amino acids long. Germline lookup yields CDR1 SQVTM and CDR2 ANQGSEA. CDR3 DNA: TGCAGCGCCACCAGGGACAGGGGAAACTATGGCTACACCTTC. Its protein is CSATRDRGNYGYTF.

This chain connects TRBV7-6 to TRBJ1-3; D is unresolved. V was clipped by 0 bases and J by 0 bases, with 3 bases between them. This CDR3 has 14 amino acids. Germline V gene sequence: CDR1 SGHVS, CDR2 FNYEAQ. The CDR3 DNA follows: TGTGCCAGCAGCTTAGCAAACTCTGGAAACACCATATATTTT. Translating gives CASSLANSGNTIYF.

The chain couples TRBV18 to TRBJ1-5; 7 bases map to TRBD1. This CDR3 region has 16 residues. Trimming took 3 bases from V and 7 from J; bases not matched to a gene: 12. Per the germline V gene, CDR1 is KGHSH and CDR2 is LQKENI. The CDR3 loop reads CASSPIPGTEGQPQHF. In DNA form, the CDR3 reads TGTGCCAGCTCACCTATTCCCGGGACAGAGGGACAGCCCCAGCATTTT. The variable domain in full, completed from reference TRBV18 and TRBJ1-5, reads NAGVMQNPRHLVRRRGQEARLRCSPMKGHSHVYWYRQLPEEGLKFMVYLQKENIIDESGMPKERFSAEFPKEGPSILRIQQVVRGDSAAYFCASSPIPGTEGQPQHFGDGTRLSIL.

By proportion, this clone is medium-sized (0.01 to 0.1%). The chain uses TRBV6-1 and TRBJ1-2; tentatively, D is TRBD1 (6 bases). CDR3 size: 16 residues. Trimming removed 2 bases from V and 4 bases from J, with 17 bases in between. The V gene's germline CDR1 is MNHNS and CDR2 SASEGT. Here the CDR3 reads CASSESGGRGGYGYTF. The CDR3 coding sequence is TGTGCCAGCAGTGAAAGCGGGGGCAGGGGTGGCTATGGCTACACCTTC.

This clone was counted only a few times. This chain connects TRBV2 to TRBJ2-5; the D gene is possibly TRBD2 (5 bases). The length of the CDR3 is 14 residues. Germline V gene data show CDR1 as SNHLY and CDR2 as FYNNEI. Trimming removed 6 bases from V and 3 bases from J, with 14 bases in between. DNA for the CDR3: TGTGCCAGCAGAGCCGGGCTAGCCGAAGAGACCCAGTACTTC. Translating gives CASRAGLAEETQYF. Full variable domain (rest looked up from reference TRBV2 and TRBJ2-5): EPEVTQTPSHQVTQMGQEVILRCVPISNHLYFYWYRQILGQKVEFLVSFYNNEISEKSEIFDDQFSVERPDGSNFTLKIRSTKLEDSAMYFCASRAGLAEETQYFGPGTRLLVL.

The V call is TRBV6-5, the J call TRBJ1-6, with D uncertain. Trimming stripped 7 bases from V and 10 bases from J, with 14 bases between. CDR1 is MNHEY and CDR2 is SVGAGI in the germline V gene. The length of the CDR3 is 13 residues. The CDR3 nucleotides are TGTGCCAGCATCCCCCTTTTGGGGTCACCCCTCCACTTT. Its protein is CASIPLLGSPLHF.

CDR3 sequence reads: CASSFNPGGQETQYF. Written as DNA, the CDR3 is TGCGCCAGCAGCTTCAATCCAGGGGGACAAGAGACCCAGTACTTC. The chain couples TRBV5-1 to TRBJ2-5; TRBD1 matches at 7 bases. Germline values: CDR1 SGHRS, CDR2 YFSETQ. Trimming took 2 bases from V and 2 from J; bases not matched to a gene: 6. The CDR3 extends over 15 amino acids.

This chain links TRBV21-1 with TRBJ2-7; the D call in the table, TRBD1, was not verified against the DNA. TRBV21-1 corresponds to a pseudogene. CDR3 size: 17 residues. CDR3 residues: CASSLLFLGHWLYEQYF. DNA of the CDR3: TGTGCCAGCAGCTTACTTTTCTTAGGACATTGGCTCTACGAGCAGTACTTC.

The rearrangement joins TRBV11-2 to TRBJ2-3; TRBD2 aligns across 12 bases. There are 14 residues in the CDR3. Unmatched junction bases numbered 7, after V lost 1 base and J lost 14 bases. From germline, CDR1 is SGHAT and CDR2 FQNNGV. The CDR3 DNA reads as TGTGCCAGCAGCTTAGGTCTAGCGGGAGGGCCGACGTATTTT. Protein product: CASSLGLAGGPTYF.

The gene calls are TRBV27 and TRBJ1-1; TRBD1 is a possible D gene (5 bases). Germline V gives CDR1 MNHEY, CDR2 SMNVEV (reference sequence). The CDR3 is 14 residues long. Trimming took off 3 bases at V and 1 base at J, with 9 bases between the two ends. This CDR3 reads CASSFLTANTEAFF. The CDR3 DNA is TGTGCCAGCAGTTTCCTGACAGCGAACACTGAAGCTTTCTTT.

The J gene is TRBJ2-7, the V gene TRBV18, with TRBD1 as a possible D gene (5 bases). Germline CDR1 KGHSH, CDR2 LQKENI. V lost 0 bases and J 5 bases, leaving 17 bases between the germline ends. CDR3 length: 16 amino acids. In DNA form, the CDR3 reads TGTGCCAGCTCACCACCGGGCAGGGTAGTTCTAAACGAGCAGTACTTC. Protein product: CASSPPGRVVLNEQYF. Drawing the rest from reference TRBV18 and TRBJ2-7, the complete variable domain is NAGVMQNPRHLVRRRGQEARLRCSPMKGHSHVYWYRQLPEEGLKFMVYLQKENIIDESGMPKERFSAEFPKEGPSILRIQQVVRGDSAAYFCASSPPGRVVLNEQYFGPGTRLTVT.

A single count supports this clone. The chain links TRBV2 to TRBJ2-1; 12 bases are shared with TRBD2. The V gene's germline CDR1 is SNHLY and CDR2 FYNNEI. The CDR3 is 15 residues long. Trimming at V came to 6 bases and at J to 8 bases, leaving 8 bases not matched to a gene. The CDR3 DNA follows: TGTGCCAGCAGAGAACTAGCGGGGGGTGGGGATGAGCAGTTCTTC. Protein: CASRELAGGGDEQFF.

The chain employs TRBV7-9 and TRBJ2-2; maybe TRBD1 (5 bases). V was clipped by 1 base and J by 4 bases, with 10 bases between them. Germline CDR1 SEHNR, CDR2 FQNEAQ (reference sequence). This CDR3 comprises 15 residues. The CDR3, as DNA: TGTGCCAGCAGCTTAGGGGGCAGCGTCACCGGGGAGCTGTTTTTT. Translation: CASSLGGSVTGELFF.

V usage is TRBV3-1 (or the pseudogene TRBV3-2) and J usage is TRBJ1-1, with D unresolved. V was clipped by 4 bases and J by 0 bases, with 9 bases between them. CDR1 LGHDT and CDR2 YNNKEL come from the germline V gene (reference sequence). This CDR3 is built from 14 residues. CDR3 sequence reads: CASSRSFMNTEAFF. In nucleotides, the CDR3 is TGTGCCAGCAGCCGTAGCTTCATGAACACTGAAGCTTTCTTT.

The CDR3 loop is CASSAVRGPYNEQFF. The DNA of the CDR3 is TGTGCCAGCAGCGCTGTCCGGGGTCCCTACAATGAGCAGTTCTTC. The genes are TRBV9 and TRBJ2-1; D is perhaps TRBD2 (5 bases). The CDR3 extends over 15 amino acids. Trimming left V 3 bases short and J 2 bases short, with 12 bases between. Germline V gives CDR1 SGDLS, CDR2 YYNGEE. Filled out from reference TRBV9 and TRBJ2-1, the complete variable domain reads DSGVTQTPKHLITATGQRVTLRCSPRSGDLSVYWYQQSLDQGLQFLIQYYNGEERAKGNILERFSAQQFPDLHSELNLSSLELGDSALYFCASSAVRGPYNEQFFGPGTRLTVL.

The genes are TRBV6-1 and TRBJ1-1, with a possible D match to TRBD1 (5 bases). Trimming took off 1 base at V and 0 bases at J, with 12 bases between the two ends. Germline CDR1 reads MNHNS; CDR2 reads SASEGT. The CDR3 is 16 amino acids. The CDR3, as DNA: TGTGCCAGCAGTGAAGGAGCAAGGGGCTTGAACACTGAAGCTTTCTTT. It codes for CASSEGARGLNTEAFF.

The chain is built from TRBV7-9 and TRBJ2-1, with a possible D match to TRBD1 (5 bases). V was trimmed by 3 bases and J by 10 bases, leaving 13 bases between them. CDR1 is SEHNR and CDR2 is FQNEAQ in the germline V gene (reference sequence). There are 13 residues in the CDR3. CDR3 sequence reads: CASSFREQEEQFF. The CDR3 coding sequence is TGTGCCAGCAGCTTTCGCGAACAGGAGGAGCAGTTCTTC.

The chain recombines TRBV5-1 with TRBJ1-4, with D perhaps TRBD1 (5 bases). CDR3 length equals 14 residues. V was clipped by 3 bases and J by 2 bases, with 8 bases between them. Germline lookup yields CDR1 SGHRS and CDR2 YFSETQ. DNA for the CDR3: TGCGCCAGCAGCTGGGGGGGGACTAATGAAAAACTGTTTTTT. This encodes CASSWGGTNEKLFF.

The chain recombines TRBV2 with TRBJ1-2, with D tentatively TRBD1 (5 bases). The germline V and J ends were trimmed by 2 bases and 8 bases, with 12 bases remaining between them. The V gene's germline CDR1 is SNHLY and CDR2 FYNNEI. This CDR3 is 13 amino acids long. CDR3 in DNA: TGTGCCAGCAGTGAAATTCAGGGCACCGGCTACACCTTC. It is translated as CASSEIQGTGYTF. Looking up the rest from reference TRBV2 and TRBJ1-2 gives the full variable domain: EPEVTQTPSHQVTQMGQEVILRCVPISNHLYFYWYRQILGQKVEFLVSFYNNEISEKSEIFDDQFSVERPDGSNFTLKIRSTKLEDSAMYFCASSEIQGTGYTFGSGTRLTVV.

The rearrangement uses TRBV10-3 and TRBJ1-2; D unclear. Germline V gene sequence: CDR1 ENHRY, CDR2 SYGVKD. The CDR3 covers 13 residues. Between the trimmed V and J ends, which lost 2 bases and 6 bases, there was a span of 10 bases. The chain's CDR3 is CAISENSKDGYTF. The DNA for the CDR3 is TGTGCCATCAGTGAGAATTCCAAGGATGGCTACACCTTC.

V is TRBV11-2 and J is TRBJ2-3; perhaps D is TRBD1 or TRBD2 (5 bases each). In germline, CDR1 is SGHAT, CDR2 FQNNGV. This CDR3 is 11 amino acids long. V lost 5 bases, J lost 8 bases, and 8 bases lay in between. The chain's CDR3 is CASSPGTTQYF. DNA of the CDR3: TGTGCCAGCAGCCCGGGGACTACGCAGTATTTT.